This T cell receptor (beta chain) was documented in a study of response to subunit inactivated influenza vaccine. Whole-study results and caveats: That few new T cells are recruited by each seasonal influenza vaccination was the authors' suggestion.

V was clipped by 1 base and J by 11 bases; unmatched bases: 12. The CDR3 sequence is 16 residues long. CDR1 and CDR2 from the germline V gene are SGHTA and FQGNSA. TCRdb re-called the RT-PCR reads through MiXCR, storing one row per CDR3 protein. The profile shows 450,000 to 600,000 distinct CDR3 sequences, 6% to 9% of them singletons. As concerns this clonotype: What it recognizes is unknown.

The sequence came from a man between 50 and 75 years old who received an inactivated influenza vaccine. Source: PBMCs from blood, taken 23 months after vaccination. The rearrangement links TRBV7-2 to TRBJ2-1; 9 bases are shared with TRBD2. The CDR3 loop is CASSLVVSSGGIQQFF. CDR3 nucleotides: TGTGCCAGCAGCTTAGTTGTAAGTAGCGGGGGCATACAGCAGTTCTTC.